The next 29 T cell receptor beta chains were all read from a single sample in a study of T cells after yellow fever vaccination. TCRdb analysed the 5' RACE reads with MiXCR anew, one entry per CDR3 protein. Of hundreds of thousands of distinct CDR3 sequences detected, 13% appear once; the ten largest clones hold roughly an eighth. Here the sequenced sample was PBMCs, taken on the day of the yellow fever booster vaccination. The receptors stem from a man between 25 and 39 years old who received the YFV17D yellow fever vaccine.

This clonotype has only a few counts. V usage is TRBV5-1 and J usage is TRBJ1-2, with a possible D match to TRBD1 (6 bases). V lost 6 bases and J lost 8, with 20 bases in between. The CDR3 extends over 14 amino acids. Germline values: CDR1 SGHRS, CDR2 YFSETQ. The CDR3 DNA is TGCGCCAGCACCTCAGGGGCCTCCCAGGGAGGCTACACCTTC. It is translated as CASTSGASQGGYTF.

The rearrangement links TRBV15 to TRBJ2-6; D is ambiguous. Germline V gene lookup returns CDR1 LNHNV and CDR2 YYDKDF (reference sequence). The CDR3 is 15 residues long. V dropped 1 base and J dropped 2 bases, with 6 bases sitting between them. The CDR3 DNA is TGTGCCACCAGCAGAGCCGAGGCTGGGGCCAACGTCCTGACTTTC. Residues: CATSRAEAGANVLTF.

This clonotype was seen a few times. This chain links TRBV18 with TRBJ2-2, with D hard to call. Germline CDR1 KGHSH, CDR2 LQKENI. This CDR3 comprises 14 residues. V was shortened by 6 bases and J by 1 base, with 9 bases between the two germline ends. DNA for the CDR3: TGTGCCAGCTCCCCTGTTCGGAACACCGGGGAGCTGTTTTTT. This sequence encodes CASSPVRNTGELFF.

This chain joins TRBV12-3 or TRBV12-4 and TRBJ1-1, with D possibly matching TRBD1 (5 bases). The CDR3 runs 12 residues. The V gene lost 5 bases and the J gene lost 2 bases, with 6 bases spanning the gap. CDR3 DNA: TGTGCCAGCAGTGGGACCAACACTGAAGCTTTCTTT. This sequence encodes CASSGTNTEAFF.

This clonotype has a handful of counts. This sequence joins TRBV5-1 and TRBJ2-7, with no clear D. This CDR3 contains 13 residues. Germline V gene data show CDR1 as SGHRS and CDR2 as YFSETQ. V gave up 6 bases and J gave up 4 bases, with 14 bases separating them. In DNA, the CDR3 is TGCGCCAGCACCCCGGCAGGCCGATACGAGCAGTACTTC. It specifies CASTPAGRYEQYF.

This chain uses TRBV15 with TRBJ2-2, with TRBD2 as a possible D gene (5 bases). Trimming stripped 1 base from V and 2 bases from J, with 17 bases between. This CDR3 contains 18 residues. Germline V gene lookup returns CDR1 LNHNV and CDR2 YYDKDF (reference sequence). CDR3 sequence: CATSRVGFSAGNTGELFF. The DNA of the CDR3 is TGTGCCACCAGCAGAGTAGGGTTTTCGGCGGGCAACACCGGGGAGCTGTTTTTT. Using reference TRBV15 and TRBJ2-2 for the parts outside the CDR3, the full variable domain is DAMVIQNPRYQVTQFGKPVTLSCSQTLNHNVMYWYQQKSSQAPKLLFHYYDKDFNNEADTPDNFQSRRPNTSFCFLDIRSPGLGDTAMYLCATSRVGFSAGNTGELFFGEGSRLTVL.

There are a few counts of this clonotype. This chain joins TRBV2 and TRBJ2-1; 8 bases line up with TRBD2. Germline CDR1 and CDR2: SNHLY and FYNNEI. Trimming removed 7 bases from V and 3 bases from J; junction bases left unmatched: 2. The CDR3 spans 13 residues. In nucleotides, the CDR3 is TGTGCCAGCAACCGGGAGGGCTACAATGAGCAGTTCTTC. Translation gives CASNREGYNEQFF.

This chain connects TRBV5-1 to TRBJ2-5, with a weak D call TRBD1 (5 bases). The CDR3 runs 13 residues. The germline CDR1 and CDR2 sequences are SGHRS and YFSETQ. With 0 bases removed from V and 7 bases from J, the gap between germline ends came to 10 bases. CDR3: CASSLVQRGTQYF. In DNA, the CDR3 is TGCGCCAGCAGCTTGGTACAAAGGGGGACCCAGTACTTC.

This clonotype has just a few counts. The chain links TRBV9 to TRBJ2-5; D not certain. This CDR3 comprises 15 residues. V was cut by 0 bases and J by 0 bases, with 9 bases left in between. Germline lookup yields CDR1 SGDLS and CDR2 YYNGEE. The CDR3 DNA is TGTGCCAGCAGCGTAGAAGGAGAGTACCAAGAGACCCAGTACTTC. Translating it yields CASSVEGEYQETQYF.

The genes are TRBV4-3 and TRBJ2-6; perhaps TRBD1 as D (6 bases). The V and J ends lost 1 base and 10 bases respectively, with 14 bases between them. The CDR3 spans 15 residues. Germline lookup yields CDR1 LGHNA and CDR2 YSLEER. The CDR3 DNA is TGCGCCAGCAGCCAAGGACAGGCCCTCTGGAACGTCCTGACTTTC. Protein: CASSQGQALWNVLTF.

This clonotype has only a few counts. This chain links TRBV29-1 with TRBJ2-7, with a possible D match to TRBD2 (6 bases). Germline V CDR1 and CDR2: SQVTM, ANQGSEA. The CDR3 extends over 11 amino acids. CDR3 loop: CTAGETYEQYF. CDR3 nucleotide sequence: TGCACAGCGGGCGAGACCTACGAGCAGTACTTC.

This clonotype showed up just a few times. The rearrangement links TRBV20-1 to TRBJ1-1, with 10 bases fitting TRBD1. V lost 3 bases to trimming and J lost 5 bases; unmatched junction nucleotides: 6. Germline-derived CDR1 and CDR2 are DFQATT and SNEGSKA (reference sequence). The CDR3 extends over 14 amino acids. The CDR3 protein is CSARDPGQGTEAFF. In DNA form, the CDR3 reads TGCAGTGCTAGGGATCCGGGACAGGGGACTGAAGCTTTCTTT.

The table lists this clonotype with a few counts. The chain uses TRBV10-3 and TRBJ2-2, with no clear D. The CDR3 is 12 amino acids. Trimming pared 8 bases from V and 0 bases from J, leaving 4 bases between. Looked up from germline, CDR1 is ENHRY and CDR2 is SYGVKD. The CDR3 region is CAISANTGELFF. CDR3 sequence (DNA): TGTGCCATCTCCGCGAACACCGGGGAGCTGTTTTTT.

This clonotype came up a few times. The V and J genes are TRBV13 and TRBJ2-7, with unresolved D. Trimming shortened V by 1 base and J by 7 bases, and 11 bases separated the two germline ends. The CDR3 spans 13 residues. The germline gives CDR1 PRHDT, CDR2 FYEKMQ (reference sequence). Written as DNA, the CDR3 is TGTGCCAGCAGCTTAGTTCCGGATGGGGAGCAGTACTTC. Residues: CASSLVPDGEQYF. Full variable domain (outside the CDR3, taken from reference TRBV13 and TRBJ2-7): AAGVIQSPRHLIKEKRETATLKCYPIPRHDTVYWYQQGPGQDPQFLISFYEKMQSDKGSIPDRFSAQQFSDYHSELNMSSLELGDSALYFCASSLVPDGEQYFGPGTRLTVT.

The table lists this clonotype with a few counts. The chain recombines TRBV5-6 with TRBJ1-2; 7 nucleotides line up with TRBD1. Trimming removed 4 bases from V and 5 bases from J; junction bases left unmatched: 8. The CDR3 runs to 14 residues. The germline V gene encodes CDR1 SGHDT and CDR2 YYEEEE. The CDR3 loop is CASSQRTGRYGYTF. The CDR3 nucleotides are TGTGCCAGCAGCCAAAGGACAGGAAGATATGGCTACACCTTC.

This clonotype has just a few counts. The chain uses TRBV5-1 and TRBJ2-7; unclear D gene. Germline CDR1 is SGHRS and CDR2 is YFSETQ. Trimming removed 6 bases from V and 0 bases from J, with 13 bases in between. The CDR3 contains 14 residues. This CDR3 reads CASMETASSYEQYF. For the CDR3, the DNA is TGCGCCAGCATGGAAACAGCGAGCTCCTACGAGCAGTACTTC.

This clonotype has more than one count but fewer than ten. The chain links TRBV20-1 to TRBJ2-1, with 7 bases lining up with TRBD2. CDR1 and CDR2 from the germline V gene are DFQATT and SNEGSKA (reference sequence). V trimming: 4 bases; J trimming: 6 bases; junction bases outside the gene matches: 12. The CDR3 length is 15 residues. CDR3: CSATSGTNSGNEQFF. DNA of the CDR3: TGCAGTGCTACCTCCGGGACTAATAGCGGCAATGAGCAGTTCTTC.

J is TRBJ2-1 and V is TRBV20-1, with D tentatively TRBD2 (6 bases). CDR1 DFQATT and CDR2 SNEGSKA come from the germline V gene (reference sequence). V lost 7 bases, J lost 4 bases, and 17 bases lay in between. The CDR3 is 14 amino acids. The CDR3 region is CSGTGHRGYNEQFF. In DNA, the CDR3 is TGCAGTGGAACAGGACATCGGGGGTACAATGAGCAGTTCTTC.

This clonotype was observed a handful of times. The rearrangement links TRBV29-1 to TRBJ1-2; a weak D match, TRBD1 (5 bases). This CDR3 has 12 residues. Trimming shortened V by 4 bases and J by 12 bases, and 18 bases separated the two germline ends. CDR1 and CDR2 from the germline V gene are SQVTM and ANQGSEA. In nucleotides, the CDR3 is TGCAGCGTTGTTGTAGGGGCCGCTTCCCACACCTTC. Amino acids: CSVVVGAASHTF.

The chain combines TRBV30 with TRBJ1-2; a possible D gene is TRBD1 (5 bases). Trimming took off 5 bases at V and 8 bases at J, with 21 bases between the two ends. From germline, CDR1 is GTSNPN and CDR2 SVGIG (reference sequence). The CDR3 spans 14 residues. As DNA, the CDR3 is TGTGCCTGGGTTGAGGGGACCGGTTCGGCAGGCTACACCTTC. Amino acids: CAWVEGTGSAGYTF.

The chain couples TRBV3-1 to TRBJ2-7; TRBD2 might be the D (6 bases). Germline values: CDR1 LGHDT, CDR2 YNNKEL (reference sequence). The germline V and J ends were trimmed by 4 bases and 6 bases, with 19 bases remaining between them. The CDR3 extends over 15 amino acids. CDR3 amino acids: CASSPMATSRVEQYF. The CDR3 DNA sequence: TGTGCCAGCAGCCCCATGGCGACTAGTCGCGTCGAGCAGTACTTC.

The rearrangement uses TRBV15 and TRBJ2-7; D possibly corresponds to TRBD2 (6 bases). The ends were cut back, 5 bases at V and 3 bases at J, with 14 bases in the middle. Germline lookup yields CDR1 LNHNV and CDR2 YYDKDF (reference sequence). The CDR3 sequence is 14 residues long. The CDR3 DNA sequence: TGTGCCACCAGCGAGACTAGAGATAGCTACGAGCAGTACTTC. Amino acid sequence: CATSETRDSYEQYF. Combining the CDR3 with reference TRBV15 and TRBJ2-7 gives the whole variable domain DAMVIQNPRYQVTQFGKPVTLSCSQTLNHNVMYWYQQKSSQAPKLLFHYYDKDFNNEADTPDNFQSRRPNTSFCFLDIRSPGLGDTAMYLCATSETRDSYEQYFGPGTRLTVT.

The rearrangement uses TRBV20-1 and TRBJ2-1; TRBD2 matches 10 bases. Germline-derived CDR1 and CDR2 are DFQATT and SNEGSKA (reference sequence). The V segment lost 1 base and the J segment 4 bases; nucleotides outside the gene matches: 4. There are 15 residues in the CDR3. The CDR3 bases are TGCAGTGCTAGAGGGAGAGCGGGAGGGTACAATGAGCAGTTCTTC. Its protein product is CSARGRAGGYNEQFF.

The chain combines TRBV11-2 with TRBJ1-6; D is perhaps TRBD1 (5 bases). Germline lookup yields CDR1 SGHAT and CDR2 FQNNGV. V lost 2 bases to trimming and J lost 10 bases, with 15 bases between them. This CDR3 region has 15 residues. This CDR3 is CASSLTDRAGSPLHF. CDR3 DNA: TGTGCCAGCAGCTTAACCGATAGGGCAGGGTCACCCCTCCACTTT.

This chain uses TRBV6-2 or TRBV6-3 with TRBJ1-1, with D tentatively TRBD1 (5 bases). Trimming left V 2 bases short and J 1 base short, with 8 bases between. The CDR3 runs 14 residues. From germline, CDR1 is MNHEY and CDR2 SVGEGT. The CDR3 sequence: CASSYQGANTEAFF. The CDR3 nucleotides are TGTGCCAGCAGTTACCAGGGAGCGAACACTGAAGCTTTCTTT.

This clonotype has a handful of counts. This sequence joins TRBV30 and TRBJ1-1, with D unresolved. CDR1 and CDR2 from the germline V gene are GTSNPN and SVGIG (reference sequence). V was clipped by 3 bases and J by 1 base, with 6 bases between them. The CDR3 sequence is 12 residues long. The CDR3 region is CAWRAGNTEAFF. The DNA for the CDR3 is TGTGCCTGGAGGGCAGGGAACACTGAAGCTTTCTTT.

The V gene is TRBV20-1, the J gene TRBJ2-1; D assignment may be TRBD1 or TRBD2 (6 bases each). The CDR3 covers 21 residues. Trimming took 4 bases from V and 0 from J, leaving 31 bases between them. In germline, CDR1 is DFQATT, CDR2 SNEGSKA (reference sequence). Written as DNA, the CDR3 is TGCAGTGCTAACCTGGGATTGGGGGGCGCACGAAGGGGAAGCTCCTACAATGAGCAGTTCTTC. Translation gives CSANLGLGGARRGSSYNEQFF.

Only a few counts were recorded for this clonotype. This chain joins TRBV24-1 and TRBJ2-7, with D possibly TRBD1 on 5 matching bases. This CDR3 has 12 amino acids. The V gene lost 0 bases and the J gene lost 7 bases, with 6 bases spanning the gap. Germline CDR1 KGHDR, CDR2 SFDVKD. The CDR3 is CATSDLAGEQYF. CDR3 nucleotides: TGTGCCACCAGTGATTTGGCAGGGGAGCAGTACTTC.

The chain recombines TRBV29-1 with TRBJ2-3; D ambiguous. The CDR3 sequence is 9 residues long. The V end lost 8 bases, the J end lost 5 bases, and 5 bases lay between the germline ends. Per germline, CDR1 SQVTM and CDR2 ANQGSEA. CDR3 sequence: CSSGDTQYF. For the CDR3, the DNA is TGCAGCAGTGGAGATACGCAGTATTTT.